This TCR beta chain was recovered during a study of Ad26.COV2.S vaccination and SARS-CoV-2 variants. Trimming took 3 bases from V and 0 from J, leaving 11 bases between them. Germline-derived CDR1 and CDR2 are LNHDA and SQIVND (reference sequence). The CDR3 covers 15 residues. The protocol was immunoSEQ multiplex PCR, while the TCRdb copy is restricted to in-frame clones and leaves out a portion. The repertoire holds around 420,000 clones, with around nine tenths as singletons. Treatment meaning: approximately 18 received Ad26.COV2.S at low or high dose, single or two shots; a few received placebo; per-sample allocation not given. Material that was analyzed had been drawn on day 63 after the first vaccine or placebo injection. This vaccine is an Ad26 vector that expresses the Wuhan-strain SARS-CoV-2 spike.

Sequencing used peripheral blood, obtained in a trial of Ad26.COV2.S vaccine versus placebo. This TCR was recovered from a person aged 18-65 years who received the Ad26.COV2.S COVID-19 vaccine or a placebo. The chain employs TRBV19 and TRBJ1-1; the D gene is possibly TRBD1 (5 bases). CDR3 residues: CASSMGVGVNTEAFF. The CDR3 DNA reads as TGTGCCAGTAGTATGGGTGTAGGGGTGAACACTGAAGCTTTCTTT. Variable domain in full (rest from reference TRBV19 and TRBJ1-1): DGGITQSPKYLFRKEGQNVTLSCEQNLNHDAMYWYRQDPGQGLRLIYYSQIVNDFQKGDIAEGYSVSREKKESFPLTVTSAQKNPTAFYLCASSMGVGVNTEAFFGQGTRLTVV.